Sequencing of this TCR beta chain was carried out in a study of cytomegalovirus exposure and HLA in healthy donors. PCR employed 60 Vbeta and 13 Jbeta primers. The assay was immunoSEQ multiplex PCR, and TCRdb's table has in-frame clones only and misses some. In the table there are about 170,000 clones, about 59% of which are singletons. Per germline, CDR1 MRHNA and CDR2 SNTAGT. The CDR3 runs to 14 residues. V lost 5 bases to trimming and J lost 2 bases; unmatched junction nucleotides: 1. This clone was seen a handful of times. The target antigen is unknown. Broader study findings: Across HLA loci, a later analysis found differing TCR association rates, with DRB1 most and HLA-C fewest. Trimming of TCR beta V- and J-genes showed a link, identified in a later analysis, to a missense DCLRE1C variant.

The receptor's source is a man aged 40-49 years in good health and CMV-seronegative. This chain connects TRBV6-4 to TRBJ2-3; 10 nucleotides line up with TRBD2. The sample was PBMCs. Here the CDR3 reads CASSSGGATDTQYF. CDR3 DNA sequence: TGTGCCAGCAGTAGCGGGGGGGCCACAGATACGCAGTATTTT.